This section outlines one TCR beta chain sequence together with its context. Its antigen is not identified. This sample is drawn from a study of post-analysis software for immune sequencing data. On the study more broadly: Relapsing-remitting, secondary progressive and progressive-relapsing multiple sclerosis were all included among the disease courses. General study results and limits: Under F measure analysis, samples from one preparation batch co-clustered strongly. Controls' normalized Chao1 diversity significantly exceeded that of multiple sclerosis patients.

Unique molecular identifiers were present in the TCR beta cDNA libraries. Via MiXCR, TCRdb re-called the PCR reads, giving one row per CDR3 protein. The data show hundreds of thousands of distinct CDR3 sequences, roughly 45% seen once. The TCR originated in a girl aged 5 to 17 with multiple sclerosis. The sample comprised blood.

CDR3 DNA: TGCGCCAGCAGCTTGGGCGGGACAGGGGATGGCTATGGCTACACCTTC. Amino acids: CASSLGGTGDGYGYTF. J is TRBJ1-2 and V is TRBV5-1; the match to TRBD1 covers 10 bases. CDR3 length equals 16 residues. V shed 0 bases, J shed 4 bases, and the junction held 6 bases outside the gene matches. Germline V gene sequence: CDR1 SGHRS, CDR2 YFSETQ.